The clone carrying this TCR beta chain was counted at least ten times. TCRdb passed the 5' RACE reads through MiXCR, listing each CDR3 protein once. The table records about 200,000 distinct CDR3 sequences, over 9% of them present only once. The record originates from a study of T-cell memory formation after mild COVID-19. This clonotype originated in a man between 18 and 35 years old who had mild COVID-19 (a few samples of this study predate the infection). Cell type and time point are not known. The sequenced material came from PBMCs or a T cell subset sorted from them (not recorded which).

CDR3 nucleotide sequence: TGTGCCAGCAGTTACCTCCGGTGGGCTGAAGCTTTCTTT. Its protein product is CASSYLRWAEAFF. The chain employs TRBV6-5 and TRBJ1-1; no clear D gene. V lost 2 bases and J lost 6, with 10 bases in between. The CDR3 loop spans 13 amino acids. The germline V gene encodes CDR1 MNHEY and CDR2 SVGAGI.